One and the same sample provided the 9 T cell receptor beta chains below, sequenced in a study of CD8+CD57+ T cells in acquired aplastic anemia. Investigators profiled TCR beta VDJ and CDR3 from genomic DNA template. TCRdb reprocessed the reads with MiXCR, giving one entry per CDR3 protein. The table shows 130,000 or so distinct CDR3 sequences, with around 41% occurring only once. The material sequenced was sorted CD4+, CD8+, or CD8+CD57+ T cells (not recorded which) from PBMCs. These receptor sequences come from a human donor in good health, serving as a control.

This clonotype was recorded many times. The V and J genes are TRBV6-5 and TRBJ1-2; 7 positions match TRBD1. Per germline, CDR1 MNHEY and CDR2 SVGAGI. With V trimmed by 0 bases and J by 8 bases, 9 bases remained unmatched. CDR3 length equals 15 residues. The CDR3 DNA reads as TGTGCCAGCAGTTACTCGAGTGGGAGGGGGCTAGGCTACACCTTC. Translating it yields CASSYSSGRGLGYTF.

The chain carries TRBV15 and TRBJ1-1, with D possibly TRBD1 on 5 matching bases. The V gene lost 0 bases and the J gene lost 6 bases, with 14 bases spanning the gap. The CDR3 length is 15 residues. Per germline, CDR1 LNHNV and CDR2 YYDKDF (reference sequence). CDR3 loop: CATSRDTNKGAEAFF. In DNA form, the CDR3 reads TGTGCCACCAGCAGAGATACAAACAAAGGGGCTGAAGCTTTCTTT.

This clonotype appeared once. The chain carries TRBV19 and TRBJ2-1; D possibly corresponds to TRBD2 (5 bases). The CDR3 sequence is 15 residues long. The V and J ends lost 4 bases and 5 bases respectively, with 15 bases between them. CDR1 and CDR2 (germline): LNHDA, SQIVND (reference sequence). CDR3 DNA sequence: TGTGCCAGTAGTACCGGGGTATATGGGGACAATGAGCAGTTCTTC. It translates to CASSTGVYGDNEQFF.

This clonotype has a count of ten or more. The rearrangement joins TRBV6-1 to TRBJ1-2; 7 bases fit TRBD1. This CDR3 has 13 residues. The V gene end was trimmed by 6 bases and the J gene end by 5 bases; junction bases not matched to a gene: 6. Germline V gives CDR1 MNHNS, CDR2 SASEGT. DNA for the CDR3: TGTGCCAGCAGCGACCAACAGGGGTATGGCTACACCTTC. Encoded protein: CASSDQQGYGYTF.

This clonotype has ten or more counts. One end of the junction does not line up with germline, which may come from a read error. The chain couples TRBV20-1 to TRBJ1-1; no firm D call. Germline lookup yields CDR1 DFQATT and CDR2 SNEGSKA (reference sequence). This CDR3 contains 15 residues. The CDR3 DNA reads as TGCAGTGCTAGAAGAGTCGGACTAAAGAACTCTGAAGCTTTCTTT. It is translated as CSARRVGLKNSEAFF.

There are many counts of this clonotype. This sequence joins TRBV6-4 and TRBJ2-1; D perhaps matches TRBD1 (5 bases). The V end was cut by 2 bases, the J end by 10 bases, with 15 bases between. The CDR3 is 14 amino acids. Germline assignment: CDR1 MRHNA and CDR2 SNTAGT. In DNA, the CDR3 is TGTGCCAGCAGTGACGGGGCCATAGCACAGGAGCAGTTCTTC. This translates into CASSDGAIAQEQFF.

This clonotype appeared many times. This chain links TRBV7-9 with TRBJ2-1, with D hard to call. Germline-derived CDR1 and CDR2 are SEHNR and FQNEAQ (reference sequence). V lost 1 base and J lost 0, with 10 bases in between. The CDR3 spans 16 residues. Here the CDR3 DNA reads TGTGCCAGCAGCTTAGGGACGACGAGCTCCTACAATGAGCAGTTCTTC. It codes for CASSLGTTSSYNEQFF.

The CDR3 here is CASSEGGFRYNEQFF. CDR3 nucleotide sequence: TGTGCCAGCAGTGAAGGAGGGTTCCGTTACAATGAGCAGTTCTTC. The chain has TRBV2 and TRBJ2-1; possibly TRBD2 for D (5 bases). Germline V gene data show CDR1 as SNHLY and CDR2 as FYNNEI. The CDR3 has 15 residues. Trimming took off 1 base at V and 4 bases at J, with 11 bases between the two ends.

This chain uses TRBV25-1 with TRBJ2-1; 8 nucleotides align to TRBD2. CDR1 and CDR2 (germline): MGHDK, SYGVNS. V dropped 6 bases and J dropped 1; count of bases not matched to a gene: 14. This CDR3 is 18 amino acids long. CDR3 DNA sequence: TGTGCCAGCAGCACACATTCGGGACTAGAGGGATCCTACAATGAGCAGTTCTTC. It codes for CASSTHSGLEGSYNEQFF.